This entry features one TCR beta chain sequence. The entry originates in a study of blood T cell repertoires in COVID-19. Study context: Samples of COVID-19 (acute and convalescent) were obtained from the United States, Italy and Spain.

This CDR3 has 17 amino acids. Unmatched junction bases numbered 9, after V lost 5 bases and J lost 2 bases. Germline V gene lookup returns CDR1 SGHTA and CDR2 FQGNSA. Authors' data handling: Counts of nucleated cells, estimated from reference gene primer amplification, were obtained. The data were produced by immunoSEQ multiplex PCR, yet TCRdb's version contains in-frame clones alone and is incomplete. D and trimming come from the DNA, and the V and J calls and clone size come from that table. This table has fewer than 500,000 clones, about four fifths appearing once. The sequence derives from a human donor with acute or convalescent COVID-19. The donor label of this sample is uncertain. The specimen was peripheral blood. This sequence joins TRBV7-2 and TRBJ2-1; TRBD2 matches at 10 bases. CDR3 residues: CASSRSGGYSPYNEQFF. CDR3 nucleotide sequence: TGTGCCAGCAGCCGTAGCGGGGGGTATAGCCCCTACAATGAGCAGTTCTTC.